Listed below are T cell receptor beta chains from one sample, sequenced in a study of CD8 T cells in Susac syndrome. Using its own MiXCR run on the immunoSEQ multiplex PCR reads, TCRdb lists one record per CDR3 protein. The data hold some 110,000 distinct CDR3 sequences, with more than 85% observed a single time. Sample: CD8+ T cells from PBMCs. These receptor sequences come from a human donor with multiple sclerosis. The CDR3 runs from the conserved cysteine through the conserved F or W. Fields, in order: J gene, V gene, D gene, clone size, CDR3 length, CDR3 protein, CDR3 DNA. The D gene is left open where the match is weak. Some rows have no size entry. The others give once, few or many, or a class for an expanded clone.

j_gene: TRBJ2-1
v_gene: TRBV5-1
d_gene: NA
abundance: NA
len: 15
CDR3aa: CASSFSGGPYNEQFF
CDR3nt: TGCGCCAGCAGCTTTTCCGGGGGACCGTACAATGAGCAGTTCTTC

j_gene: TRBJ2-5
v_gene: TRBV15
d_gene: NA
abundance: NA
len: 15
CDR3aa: CATSGRTEVRETQYF
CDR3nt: TGTGCCACCAGCGGGCGGACAGAGGTGAGGGAGACCCAGTACTTC

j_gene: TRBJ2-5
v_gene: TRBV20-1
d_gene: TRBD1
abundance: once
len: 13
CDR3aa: CSARASGGETQYF
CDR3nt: TGCAGTGCTAGAGCCTCAGGGGGAGAGACCCAGTACTTC

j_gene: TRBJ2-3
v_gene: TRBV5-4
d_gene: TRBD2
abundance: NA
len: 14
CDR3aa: CASSAGGVTDTQYF
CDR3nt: TGTGCCAGCAGCGCTGGGGGGGTAACAGATACGCAGTATTTT

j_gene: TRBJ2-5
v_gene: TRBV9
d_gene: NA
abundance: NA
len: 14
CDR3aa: CASSVASGQETQYF
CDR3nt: TGTGCCAGCAGCGTAGCTTCAGGGCAAGAGACCCAGTACTTC

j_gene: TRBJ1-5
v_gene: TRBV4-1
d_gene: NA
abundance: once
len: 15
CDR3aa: CASSQEHRGNQPQHF
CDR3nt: TGCGCCAGCAGCCAAGAACACAGAGGCAATCAGCCCCAGCATTTT

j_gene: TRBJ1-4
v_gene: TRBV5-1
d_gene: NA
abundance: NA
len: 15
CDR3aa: CASSPGDSTNEKLFF
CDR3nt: TGCGCCAGCAGCCCTGGAGATTCAACTAATGAAAAACTGTTTTTT

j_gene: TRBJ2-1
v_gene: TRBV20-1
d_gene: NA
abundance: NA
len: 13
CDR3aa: CSAIALPEDEQFF
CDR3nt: TGCAGTGCCATAGCCCTGCCAGAGGATGAGCAGTTCTTC

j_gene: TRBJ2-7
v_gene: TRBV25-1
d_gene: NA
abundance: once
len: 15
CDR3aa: CASSERTVLVHEQYF
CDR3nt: TGTGCCAGCAGTGAGCGCACAGTGTTGGTCCACGAGCAGTACTTC

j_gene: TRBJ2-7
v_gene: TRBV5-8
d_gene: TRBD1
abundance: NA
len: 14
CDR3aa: CASSGRTGWNEQYF
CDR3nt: TGTGCCAGCAGCGGAAGGACAGGGTGGAACGAGCAGTACTTC

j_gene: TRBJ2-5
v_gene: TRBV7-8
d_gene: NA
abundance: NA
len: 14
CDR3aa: CASSLDQRQETQYF
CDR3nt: TGTGCCAGCAGCTTAGATCAGCGGCAAGAGACCCAGTACTTC

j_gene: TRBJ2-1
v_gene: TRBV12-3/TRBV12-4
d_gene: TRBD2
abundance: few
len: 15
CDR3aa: CASSSRGGRYNEQFF
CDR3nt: TGTGCCAGCAGTTCACGGGGGGGCCGCTACAATGAGCAGTTCTTC

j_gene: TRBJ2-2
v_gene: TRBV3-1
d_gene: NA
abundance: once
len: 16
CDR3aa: CASSQDRGRRTGELFF
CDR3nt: TGTGCCAGCAGCCAAGATAGGGGGAGGAGGACCGGGGAGCTGTTTTTT

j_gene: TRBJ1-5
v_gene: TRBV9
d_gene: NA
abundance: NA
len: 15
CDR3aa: CASSVGGRSNQPQHF
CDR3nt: TGTGCCAGCAGCGTAGGGGGCCGGAGCAATCAGCCCCAGCATTTT

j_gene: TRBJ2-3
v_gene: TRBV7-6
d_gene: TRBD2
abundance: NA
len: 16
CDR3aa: CASSSRLAGATDTQYF
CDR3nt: TGTGCCAGCAGCTCAAGACTAGCGGGAGCCACAGATACGCAGTATTTT

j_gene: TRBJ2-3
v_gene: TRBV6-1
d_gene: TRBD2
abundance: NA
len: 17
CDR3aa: CASRDPGTSGSLDTQYF
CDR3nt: TGTGCCAGCAGAGACCCAGGGACTAGCGGGAGTCTGGATACGCAGTATTTT

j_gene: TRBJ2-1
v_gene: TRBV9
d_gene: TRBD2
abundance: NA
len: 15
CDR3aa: CASSSGVSGGNEQFF
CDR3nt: TGTGCCAGCAGCTCGGGCGTTTCGGGGGGCAATGAGCAGTTCTTC

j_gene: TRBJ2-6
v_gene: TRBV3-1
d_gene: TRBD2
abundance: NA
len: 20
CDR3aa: CASSQEGLAGDLSGANVLTF
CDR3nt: TGTGCCAGCAGCCAAGAGGGACTAGCGGGAGACCTCTCTGGGGCCAACGTCCTGACTTTC

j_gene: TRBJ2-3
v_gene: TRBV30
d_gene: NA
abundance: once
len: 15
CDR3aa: CAWDDVGGRADTQYF
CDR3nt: TGTGCCTGGGATGACGTGGGGGGTCGGGCAGATACGCAGTATTTT

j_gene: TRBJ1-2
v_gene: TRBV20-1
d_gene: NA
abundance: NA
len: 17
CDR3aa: CSAIAGSHPDSYYGYTF
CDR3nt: TGCAGTGCTATTGCAGGGAGTCACCCGGACTCGTACTATGGCTACACCTTC

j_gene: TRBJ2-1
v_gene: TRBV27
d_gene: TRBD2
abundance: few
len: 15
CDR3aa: CASSLGTSGRNEQFF
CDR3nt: TGTGCCAGCAGTTTAGGGACTAGCGGTCGCAATGAGCAGTTCTTC

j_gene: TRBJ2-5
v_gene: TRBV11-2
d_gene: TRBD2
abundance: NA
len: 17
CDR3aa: CASSLSLERELQETQYF
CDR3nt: TGTGCCAGCAGCTTAAGTCTGGAGCGGGAGCTCCAAGAGACCCAGTACTTC

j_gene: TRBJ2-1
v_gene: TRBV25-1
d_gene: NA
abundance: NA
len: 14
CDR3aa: CASSIRADGNEQFF
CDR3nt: TGTGCCAGCAGTATTCGGGCGGATGGGAATGAGCAGTTCTTC

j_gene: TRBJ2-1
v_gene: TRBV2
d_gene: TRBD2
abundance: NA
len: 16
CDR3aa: CASSFSGENSYNEQFF
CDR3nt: TGTGCCAGCAGCTTTAGCGGGGAGAACTCCTACAATGAGCAGTTCTTC

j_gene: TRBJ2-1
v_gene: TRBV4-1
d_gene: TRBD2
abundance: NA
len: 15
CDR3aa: CASSQEGGLAREQFF
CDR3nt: TGCGCCAGCAGCCAAGAGGGGGGACTAGCGAGGGAGCAGTTCTTC

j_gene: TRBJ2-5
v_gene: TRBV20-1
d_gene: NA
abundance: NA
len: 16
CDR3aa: CSASARDPGRQETQYF
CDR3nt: TGCAGTGCTAGCGCTCGGGACCCCGGGCGACAAGAGACCCAGTACTTC

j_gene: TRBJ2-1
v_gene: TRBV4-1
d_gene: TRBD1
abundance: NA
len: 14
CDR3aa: CASSQGQGSNEQFF
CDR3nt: TGCGCCAGCAGCCAAGGACAGGGTAGCAATGAGCAGTTCTTC

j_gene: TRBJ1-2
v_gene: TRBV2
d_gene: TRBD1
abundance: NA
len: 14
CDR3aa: CASSGDRGYDGYTF
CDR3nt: TGTGCCAGCAGTGGGGACAGGGGCTATGATGGCTACACCTTC

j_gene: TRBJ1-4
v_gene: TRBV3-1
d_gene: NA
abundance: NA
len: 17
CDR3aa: CASSQEYRGATNEKLFF
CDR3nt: TGTGCCAGCAGCCAAGAATATAGGGGTGCAACTAATGAAAAACTGTTTTTT

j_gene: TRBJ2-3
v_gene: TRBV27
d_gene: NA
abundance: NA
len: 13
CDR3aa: CASSLYRPDTQYF
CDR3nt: TGTGCCAGCAGTTTATATCGGCCAGATACGCAGTATTTT

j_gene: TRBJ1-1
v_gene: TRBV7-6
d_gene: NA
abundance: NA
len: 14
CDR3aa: CASSLEGRATEAFF
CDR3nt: TGTGCCAGCAGCTTAGAGGGGCGGGCCACTGAAGCTTTCTTT

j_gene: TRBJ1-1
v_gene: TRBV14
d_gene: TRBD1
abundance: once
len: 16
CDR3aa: CASSQAYRQGSAEAFF
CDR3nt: TGTGCCAGCAGCCAGGCCTACCGACAGGGCAGCGCTGAAGCTTTCTTT

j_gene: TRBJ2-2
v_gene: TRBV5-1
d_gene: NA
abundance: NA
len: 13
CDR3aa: CASSLTMLRELFF
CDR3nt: TGCGCCAGCAGCTTGACAATGCTGAGGGAGCTGTTTTTT

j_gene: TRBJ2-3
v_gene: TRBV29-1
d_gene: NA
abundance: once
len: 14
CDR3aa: CSVGGVLSTDTQYF
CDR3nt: TGCAGCGTTGGTGGTGTCCTTAGCACAGATACGCAGTATTTT

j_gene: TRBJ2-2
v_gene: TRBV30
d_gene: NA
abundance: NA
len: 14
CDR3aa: CAWSEGQNTGELFF
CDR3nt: TGTGCCTGGAGTGAGGGACAGAACACCGGGGAGCTGTTTTTT

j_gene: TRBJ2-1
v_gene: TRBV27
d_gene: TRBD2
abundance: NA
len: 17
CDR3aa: CASSLPTRSGSIDEQFF
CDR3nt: TGTGCCAGCAGTCTCCCGACGCGCAGCGGGAGTATTGATGAGCAGTTCTTC

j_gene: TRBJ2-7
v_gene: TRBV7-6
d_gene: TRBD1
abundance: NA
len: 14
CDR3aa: CASSAGTATYEQYF
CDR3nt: TGTGCCAGCAGCGCTGGGACAGCCACCTACGAGCAGTACTTC

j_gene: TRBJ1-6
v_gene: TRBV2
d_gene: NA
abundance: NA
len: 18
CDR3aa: CASTFPRTDQPYNSPLHF
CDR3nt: TGTGCCAGCACGTTCCCCCGGACAGACCAACCATATAATTCACCCCTCCACTTT

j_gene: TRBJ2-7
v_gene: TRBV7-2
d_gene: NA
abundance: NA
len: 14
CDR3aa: CASSLADSGYEQYF
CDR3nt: TGTGCCAGCAGCTTAGCGGACAGCGGATACGAGCAGTACTTC

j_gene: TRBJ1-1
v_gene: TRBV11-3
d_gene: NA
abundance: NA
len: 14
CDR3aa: CASSPLRELDEAFF
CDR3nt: TGTGCCAGCAGCCCCTTAAGAGAACTGGATGAAGCTTTCTTT

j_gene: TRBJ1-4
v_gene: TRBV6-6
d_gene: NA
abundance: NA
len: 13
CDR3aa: CASRVQGGEKLFF
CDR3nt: TGTGCCAGCAGGGTACAGGGAGGGGAAAAACTGTTTTTT